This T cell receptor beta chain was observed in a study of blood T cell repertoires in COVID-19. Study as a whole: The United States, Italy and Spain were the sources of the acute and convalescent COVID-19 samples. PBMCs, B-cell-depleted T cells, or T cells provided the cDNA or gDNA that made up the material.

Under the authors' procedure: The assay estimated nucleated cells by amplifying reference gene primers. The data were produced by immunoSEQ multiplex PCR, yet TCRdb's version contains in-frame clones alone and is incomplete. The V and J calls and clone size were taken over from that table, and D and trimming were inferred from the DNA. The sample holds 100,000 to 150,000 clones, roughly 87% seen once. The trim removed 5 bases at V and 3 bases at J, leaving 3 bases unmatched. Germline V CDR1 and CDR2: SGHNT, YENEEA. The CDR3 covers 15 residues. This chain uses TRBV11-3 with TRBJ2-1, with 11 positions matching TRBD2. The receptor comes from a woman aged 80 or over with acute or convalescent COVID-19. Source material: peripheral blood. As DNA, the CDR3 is TGTGCCAGCAGCCCCGGGACTAGCGGCTACAATGAGCAGTTCTTC. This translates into CASSPGTSGYNEQFF.